The 15 T cell receptor beta chains below all came from one sample that was sequenced in a study of OX40 agonist ivuxolimab in advanced cancers. Libraries were prepared by immunoSEQ multiplex PCR; TCRdb keeps only in-frame clonotypes and omits some of them. The table includes around 80,000 clones, nearly 95% detected once. The sequences come from CD4+ or CD8+ T cells sorted from blood, collected in a trial of the OX40 agonist ivuxolimab. Every receptor here comes from an adult with an advanced solid tumor such as melanoma, head and neck, liver or kidney cancer.

The CDR3 DNA is TGTGCCAGCAGTACAATCACAGGGGAGGAGACCCAGTACTTC. Amino acids: CASSTITGEETQYF. The chain uses TRBV6-5 and TRBJ2-5, with TRBD1 matching 7 bases. Germline CDR1 is MNHEY and CDR2 is SVGAGI. Trimming cost V 5 bases and J 5 bases; bases outside gene matches: 8. The CDR3 runs 14 residues.

J is TRBJ2-7 and V is TRBV9; D is undetermined. This CDR3 contains 12 residues. The germline CDR1 and CDR2 sequences are SGDLS and YYNGEE. Trimming removed 5 bases at V and 2 bases at J, with 8 bases between. This CDR3 is CASSLSPYEQYF. CDR3 bases: TGTGCCAGCAGTCTTAGTCCCTACGAGCAGTACTTC.

V usage is TRBV15 and J usage is TRBJ2-7, with 7 bases that match TRBD2. The CDR3 runs to 15 residues. V gave up 5 bases and J gave up 3 bases; unmatched junction bases: 10. CDR1 and CDR2 (germline): LNHNV, YYDKDF (reference sequence). Here the CDR3 DNA reads TGTGCCACCAGCCGTACCGAGGAGCGGGGCTACGAGCAGTACTTC. Translating gives CATSRTEERGYEQYF.

V usage is TRBV27 and J usage is TRBJ2-7; D is unclear. V gave up 3 bases and J gave up 1 base, with 7 bases separating them. The germline V gene has CDR1 MNHEY and CDR2 SMNVEV (reference sequence). The length of the CDR3 is 13 residues. CDR3 nucleotide sequence: TGTGCCAGCAGTTTCCGGGCGTCCTACGAGCAGTACTTC. Encoded protein: CASSFRASYEQYF.

The CDR3 nucleotides are TGTGCCAGCAGTTACTCGAGAGGGGGGAATGAGCAGTTCTTC. Amino acid sequence: CASSYSRGGNEQFF. V gene TRBV6-5 combines with J gene TRBJ2-1, with D possibly being TRBD1 or TRBD2 (6 bases each). The V end lost 0 bases, the J end lost 7 bases, and 10 bases lay between the germline ends. In germline, CDR1 is MNHEY, CDR2 SVGAGI. The CDR3 is 14 amino acids.

The rearrangement uses TRBV11-2 and TRBJ1-4; D gene ambiguous. Germline V CDR1 and CDR2: SGHAT, FQNNGV. CDR3 length: 15 amino acids. Trimming shortened V by 3 bases and J by 6 bases, and 14 bases separated the two germline ends. CDR3 DNA sequence: TGTGCCAGCAGCTTGCGTGAAAGGGTAGATGAAAAACTGTTTTTT. Its protein is CASSLRERVDEKLFF.

V usage is TRBV25-1 and J usage is TRBJ2-5, with D uncertain. CDR3 size: 13 residues. Trimming stripped 1 base from V and 3 bases from J, with 6 bases between. CDR1 and CDR2 from the germline V gene are MGHDK and SYGVNS. This CDR3 is CASSEWLEETQYF. CDR3 in DNA: TGTGCCAGCAGTGAATGGTTGGAAGAGACCCAGTACTTC.

This chain joins TRBV4-1 and TRBJ2-2, with TRBD1 matching over 8 bases. The germline V gene has CDR1 MGHRA and CDR2 YSYEKL. Losses at the gene ends were 7 bases for V and 5 bases for J; bases not matched to a gene: 6. The CDR3 consists of 14 residues. The CDR3 bases are TGCGCCAGCACGGACAGGGTGGTGACCGGGGAGCTGTTTTTT. Its translation is CASTDRVVTGELFF.

The chain couples TRBV18 to TRBJ2-7; D is unclear. V was clipped by 2 bases and J by 0 bases, with 17 bases between them. The CDR3 is 17 amino acids. The germline CDR1 and CDR2 sequences are KGHSH and LQKENI. The CDR3 DNA follows: TGTGCCAGCTCACCAGGAATCGGTGTTTTCCCCTCCTACGAGCAGTACTTC. It yields the protein CASSPGIGVFPSYEQYF.

The V and J genes are TRBV7-6 and TRBJ2-2; maybe TRBD2 (5 bases). The germline V and J ends were trimmed by 5 bases and 5 bases, with 12 bases remaining between them. Germline lookup yields CDR1 SGHVS and CDR2 FNYEAQ. This CDR3 is 14 amino acids long. CDR3 in amino acids: CASSDKRTTGELFF. The CDR3, as DNA: TGTGCCAGCAGCGATAAGCGGACTACCGGGGAGCTGTTTTTT.

The CDR3 region is CASSFPGGTYNEQFF. CDR3 DNA: TGTGCCAGCAGTTTTCCGGGGGGAACCTACAATGAGCAGTTCTTC. The chain links TRBV6-5 to TRBJ2-1; 7 bases match TRBD2. This CDR3 comprises 15 residues. Germline V gene sequence: CDR1 MNHEY, CDR2 SVGAGI. V shed 4 bases, J shed 2 bases, and the junction held 5 bases outside the gene matches.

In DNA, the CDR3 is TGTGCCAGCAGCTTAGCTAGACAGGGGCCTATGAACACTGAAGCTTTCTTT. Its protein is CASSLARQGPMNTEAFF. This sequence joins TRBV7-8 and TRBJ1-1; TRBD1 aligns across 8 bases. CDR1 and CDR2 from the germline V gene are SGHVS and FQNEAQ. Losses at the gene ends were 0 bases for V and 0 bases for J; bases not matched to a gene: 6. There are 17 residues in the CDR3.

The chain carries TRBV5-8 and TRBJ2-3; D is ambiguous. The CDR3 totals 14 residues. V dropped 3 bases and J dropped 3 bases, with 11 bases sitting between them. Looked up from germline, CDR1 is SGHTS and CDR2 is YDEGEE. CDR3 amino acids: CASSSRARTDTQYF. The CDR3 nucleotides read TGTGCCAGCAGCTCAAGGGCGCGGACAGATACGCAGTATTTT.

This clone came up a few times. The rearrangement links TRBV6-1 to TRBJ2-7; 12 nucleotides agree with TRBD2. Looked up from germline, CDR1 is MNHNS and CDR2 is SASEGT. CDR3 length equals 14 residues. V lost 5 bases and J lost 5; bases outside the gene matches: 4. The CDR3 DNA sequence: TGTGCCAGCAGTCGACTAGCGGGAGAGAACGAGCAGTACTTC. It yields the protein CASSRLAGENEQYF.

This sequence joins TRBV10-3 and TRBJ2-3, with D hard to call. Germline loops: CDR1 ENHRY, CDR2 SYGVKD. The V and J ends lost 2 bases and 2 bases respectively, with 8 bases between them. This CDR3 is 14 amino acids long. CDR3 amino acids: CAISEGVTTDTQYF. The CDR3 nucleotides are TGTGCCATCAGTGAGGGTGTGACCACAGATACGCAGTATTTT.